Listed here is a single TCR beta chain. These data belong to a study of T cell responses to AZD1222 COVID-19 vaccine. Some clones are missing from TCRdb's copy, which holds only in-frame ones; the method was immunoSEQ multiplex PCR. The profile shows 180,000 or so clones, about 93% of them singletons. The germline gives CDR1 SGHTA, CDR2 FQGNSA. The CDR3 runs 15 residues. V was cut by 1 base and J by 4 bases, with 14 bases left in between. The chain links TRBV7-2 to TRBJ2-7, with no clear D. Source: peripheral blood, taken on day 0 of AZD1222 vaccination. The receptor's source is an adult in good health. CDR3 protein: CASSLDPGRAYEQYF. CDR3 sequence (DNA): TGTGCCAGCAGCTTAGATCCGGGCAGAGCTTACGAGCAGTACTTC.